This T cell receptor (beta chain) stems from a study of shared clonotypes between healthy human individuals. Across the whole study: Each donor's CD8 memory used one plate, CD8 naive two, each CD4 subset three.

The CDR3 covers 13 residues. Trimming cost V 7 bases and J 7 bases, with 12 bases left between them. CDR1 SGHRS and CDR2 YFSETQ come from the germline V gene. Method: immunoSEQ multiplex PCR; TCRdb's copy keeps in-frame clones and lacks some. The sample consists of roughly 2.6 million clones, roughly 92% of them appearing once. Sequenced sample: naive CD4+ T cells sorted from blood. The subset was: CD45RA+ positively selected. This TCR derives from a man in his late teens or twenties in good health. The chain couples TRBV5-1 to TRBJ1-6, with TRBD1 as a possible D gene (5 bases). The DNA of the CDR3 is TGCGCCAGCGGAGAGGGGCTGAATTCACCCCTCCACTTT. It codes for CASGEGLNSPLHF.